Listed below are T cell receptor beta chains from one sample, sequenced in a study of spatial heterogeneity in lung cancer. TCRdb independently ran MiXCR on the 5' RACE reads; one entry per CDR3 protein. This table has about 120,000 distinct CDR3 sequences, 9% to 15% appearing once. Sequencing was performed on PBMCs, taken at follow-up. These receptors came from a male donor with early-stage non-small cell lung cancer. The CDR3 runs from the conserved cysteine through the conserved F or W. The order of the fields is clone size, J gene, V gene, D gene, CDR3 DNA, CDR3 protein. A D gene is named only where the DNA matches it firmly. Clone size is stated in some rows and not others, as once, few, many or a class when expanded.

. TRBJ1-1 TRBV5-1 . TGCGCCAGCAGCTTGGGAGCAGGGGTGACTGAAGCTTTCTTT CASSLGAGVTEAFF
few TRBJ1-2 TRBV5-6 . TGTGCCAGCAGCCCCACTCCCTGGGATGGCTACACCTTC CASSPTPWDGYTF
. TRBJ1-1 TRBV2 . TGTGCCAGCAGTGAAGGAAGGAAAGCTTTCTTT CASSEGRKAFF
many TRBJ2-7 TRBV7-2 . TGTGCCAGCAGCTTAACTAACGGGGTAGGCTACGAGCAGTACTTC CASSLTNGVGYEQYF
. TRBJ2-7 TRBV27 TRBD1 TGTGCCAGCAGCCCCGGGACAGCTTCCACCTACGAGCAGTACTTC CASSPGTASTYEQYF
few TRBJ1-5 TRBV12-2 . TGTGCAAGTCGCTTAGCTCTGACCGGGACAGATTCCAATCAGCCCCAGCATTTT CASRLALTGTDSNQPQHF
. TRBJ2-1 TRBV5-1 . TGCGCCAGCAACGCGGACAGTCCTTCTCTGGGTGAGCAGTTCTTC CASNADSPSLGEQFF
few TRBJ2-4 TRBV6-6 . TGTGCCAGCAGTCCAACCGGGGAGGCCAAAAACATTCAGTACTTC CASSPTGEAKNIQYF
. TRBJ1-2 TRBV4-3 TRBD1 TGCGCCAGCAGCAGCCGACAGGGCTATGGCTACACCTTC CASSSRQGYGYTF
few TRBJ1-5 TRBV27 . TGTGCCAGCAGTCCAACTAATCAGCCCCAGCATTTT CASSPTNQPQHF
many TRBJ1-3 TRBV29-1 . TGCAGCGTTGATGTCGGAGGCTCTGGAAACACCATATATTTT CSVDVGGSGNTIYF
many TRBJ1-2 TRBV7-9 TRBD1 TGTGCCAGCAGCCCCGTACAGGGGGCGAACTATGGCTACACCTTC CASSPVQGANYGYTF